Listed below are T cell receptor beta chains from one sample, sequenced in a study of patients and donors after allogeneic stem cell transplantation. One entry per CDR3 protein results from TCRdb running MiXCR on the RT-PCR reads. This table holds hundreds of thousands of distinct CDR3 sequences, 16% found once. The specimen sequenced was blood, either unsorted or a sorted T cell fraction (not recorded which). The receptors derive from a human donor who was either an allogeneic HSCT recipient or a stem cell or donor lymphocyte infusion donor (not recorded which). It is not recorded whose cells these are; they may come from a transplant donor. Both conserved end residues are part of each CDR3. Fields, in order: clone size, V gene, J gene, D gene, CDR3 DNA, CDR3 protein. D genes are given only for firm matches. Some rows have no size entry. The others give once, few or many, or a class for an expanded clone.

abundance: few; v_gene: TRBV11-2; j_gene: TRBJ1-1; d_gene: -; CDR3nt: TGTGCCAGCAGCTTAGGTTGGGCTGCGAACACTGAAGCTTTCTTT; CDR3aa: CASSLGWAANTEAFF
abundance: few; v_gene: TRBV4-1; j_gene: TRBJ2-7; d_gene: TRBD2; CDR3nt: TGCGCCAGCAGCTACTTTCGGGGGGGCCCCTACGAGCAGTACTTC; CDR3aa: CASSYFRGGPYEQYF
abundance: few; v_gene: TRBV2; j_gene: TRBJ2-2; d_gene: -; CDR3nt: TGTGCCAGCAGTGAGCTAGCCTCGAACACCGGGGAGCTGTTTTTT; CDR3aa: CASSELASNTGELFF
abundance: few; v_gene: TRBV5-1; j_gene: TRBJ2-3; d_gene: -; CDR3nt: TGCGCCAGCAGCTTGCGTGGGTTCACAGATACGCAGTATTTT; CDR3aa: CASSLRGFTDTQYF
abundance: many; v_gene: TRBV5-1; j_gene: TRBJ2-3; d_gene: -; CDR3nt: TGCGCCAGCAGCCCTGTCGGGCGGGGCACAGATACGCAGTATTTT; CDR3aa: CASSPVGRGTDTQYF
abundance: few; v_gene: TRBV6-1; j_gene: TRBJ2-1; d_gene: TRBD2; CDR3nt: TGTGCCAGCAGTGTGCGCGGGAGTCGCAATGAGCAGTTCTTC; CDR3aa: CASSVRGSRNEQFF
abundance: -; v_gene: TRBV7-8; j_gene: TRBJ2-7; d_gene: -; CDR3nt: TGTGCCAGCAGCTTAGATACGGGTTTCTCCTACGAGCAGTACTTC; CDR3aa: CASSLDTGFSYEQYF
abundance: -; v_gene: TRBV20-1; j_gene: TRBJ2-7; d_gene: TRBD1; CDR3nt: TGCAGTGCTAGAGATCCGGGACAGGACTTCTACGAGCAGTACTTC; CDR3aa: CSARDPGQDFYEQYF
abundance: -; v_gene: TRBV5-1; j_gene: TRBJ2-5; d_gene: TRBD1; CDR3nt: TGCGCCAGCAGCCTAGACAGGGGCTATTCGGAGACCCAGTACTTC; CDR3aa: CASSLDRGYSETQYF
abundance: many; v_gene: TRBV4-1; j_gene: TRBJ2-2; d_gene: -; CDR3nt: TGCGCCAGCAGCAGGGGAGGCACCGGGGAGCTGTTTTTT; CDR3aa: CASSRGGTGELFF
abundance: few; v_gene: TRBV6-1; j_gene: TRBJ2-5; d_gene: -; CDR3nt: TGTGCCAGCAGTAACCCGGGTCAACTTCGGGGAGAGACCCAGTACTTC; CDR3aa: CASSNPGQLRGETQYF
abundance: -; v_gene: TRBV11-2; j_gene: TRBJ2-3; d_gene: -; CDR3nt: TGTGCCAGCAGCTTACCGCCGGCTATTCACACAGATACGCAGTATTTT; CDR3aa: CASSLPPAIHTDTQYF
abundance: -; v_gene: TRBV20-1; j_gene: TRBJ2-2; d_gene: TRBD1; CDR3nt: TGCAGTGCTCTCCGGGACAGGCTATACACCGGGGAGCTGTTTTTT; CDR3aa: CSALRDRLYTGELFF
abundance: -; v_gene: TRBV20-1; j_gene: TRBJ2-1; d_gene: TRBD1; CDR3nt: TGCAGTGCTAGAGGACAGGGAATCGATGAGCAGTTCTTC; CDR3aa: CSARGQGIDEQFF
abundance: -; v_gene: TRBV15; j_gene: TRBJ1-5; d_gene: -; CDR3nt: TGTGCCACCAGCAGGGGGGGGGATCAGCCCCAGCATTTT; CDR3aa: CATSRGGDQPQHF
abundance: -; v_gene: TRBV6-5; j_gene: TRBJ1-2; d_gene: TRBD1; CDR3nt: TGTGCCAGCAGTTTGTACAGGGGTACTAACTATGGCTACACCTTC; CDR3aa: CASSLYRGTNYGYTF
abundance: -; v_gene: TRBV24-1; j_gene: TRBJ2-1; d_gene: -; CDR3nt: TGTGCCACCAGTGATGTTGAGGTTCCTGGGCAGTTCTTC; CDR3aa: CATSDVEVPGQFF
abundance: many; v_gene: TRBV5-1; j_gene: TRBJ2-3; d_gene: TRBD1; CDR3nt: TGCGCCAGCAGCCCCTTACTGTCCCAGGGGGCAGATACGCAGTATTTT; CDR3aa: CASSPLLSQGADTQYF
abundance: -; v_gene: TRBV6-1; j_gene: TRBJ2-1; d_gene: -; CDR3nt: TGTGCCAGCAGTGAAGCGGGGGCCACCAATGAGCAGTTCTTC; CDR3aa: CASSEAGATNEQFF
abundance: many; v_gene: TRBV24-1; j_gene: TRBJ2-1; d_gene: TRBD2; CDR3nt: TGTGCCACCAGTGATTTGGGACTAGCGGGAGCAGGGCATGAGCAGTTCTTC; CDR3aa: CATSDLGLAGAGHEQFF
abundance: -; v_gene: TRBV9; j_gene: TRBJ2-2; d_gene: -; CDR3nt: TGTGCCAGCAGCGTAGCGATGGGGGGCCACACCGGGGAGCTGTTTTTT; CDR3aa: CASSVAMGGHTGELFF
abundance: many; v_gene: TRBV18; j_gene: TRBJ2-3; d_gene: TRBD2; CDR3nt: TGTGCCAGCTCACGGGGACTAGCGGGAGGAGAAGATACGCAGTATTTT; CDR3aa: CASSRGLAGGEDTQYF
abundance: -; v_gene: TRBV19; j_gene: TRBJ2-3; d_gene: -; CDR3nt: TGTGCCAGTAGTAGCCGGGACGGATACACAGATACGCAGTATTTT; CDR3aa: CASSSRDGYTDTQYF
abundance: -; v_gene: TRBV29-1; j_gene: TRBJ1-2; d_gene: TRBD1; CDR3nt: TGCAGCGTTGAAGAGGACAGGGCGGGTGCCTACACCTTC; CDR3aa: CSVEEDRAGAYTF
abundance: -; v_gene: TRBV7-8; j_gene: TRBJ1-5; d_gene: TRBD1; CDR3nt: TGTGCCAGCAGCTTAAGGGGTGAACAGGGGACACCCCAGCATTTT; CDR3aa: CASSLRGEQGTPQHF
abundance: few; v_gene: TRBV25-1; j_gene: TRBJ1-4; d_gene: TRBD1; CDR3nt: TGTGCCAGCAAACAGGGGACTGAAAAACTGTTTTTT; CDR3aa: CASKQGTEKLFF
abundance: many; v_gene: TRBV5-1; j_gene: TRBJ2-2; d_gene: -; CDR3nt: TGCGCCAGCTCACCACAGAACACCGGGGAGCTGTTTTTT; CDR3aa: CASSPQNTGELFF
abundance: few; v_gene: TRBV6-1; j_gene: TRBJ1-5; d_gene: -; CDR3nt: TGTGCCAGCAGCCAACGGGCAGAGCTTGGCAATCAGCCCCAGCATTTT; CDR3aa: CASSQRAELGNQPQHF
abundance: -; v_gene: TRBV5-5; j_gene: TRBJ1-5; d_gene: -; CDR3nt: TGTGCCAGCAGCTTGAAAGGGTTTCAGCCCCAGCATTTT; CDR3aa: CASSLKGFQPQHF
abundance: many; v_gene: TRBV6-1; j_gene: TRBJ1-6; d_gene: TRBD1; CDR3nt: TGTGCCAGCAGCCGGACAGGCTTTAATTCACCCCTCCACTTT; CDR3aa: CASSRTGFNSPLHF
abundance: -; v_gene: TRBV9; j_gene: TRBJ2-1; d_gene: TRBD2; CDR3nt: TGTGCCAGCAGCTTGGGACTAGCGGTTGCCTACAATGAGCAGTTCTTC; CDR3aa: CASSLGLAVAYNEQFF
abundance: -; v_gene: TRBV7-9; j_gene: TRBJ2-3; d_gene: -; CDR3nt: TGTGCCAGCCACAGACCCTCAAGCACAGATACGCAGTATTTT; CDR3aa: CASHRPSSTDTQYF
abundance: few; v_gene: TRBV7-3; j_gene: TRBJ1-1; d_gene: -; CDR3nt: TGTGCCAGCAGCTTACTCGGGGGGGCTGACACTGAAGCTTTCTTT; CDR3aa: CASSLLGGADTEAFF
abundance: few; v_gene: TRBV20-1; j_gene: TRBJ2-1; d_gene: -; CDR3nt: TGCAGTGCTAGGGACCCCGCTAGCAGTTACAATGAGCAGTTCTTC; CDR3aa: CSARDPASSYNEQFF
abundance: many; v_gene: TRBV29-1; j_gene: TRBJ2-5; d_gene: TRBD1; CDR3nt: TGCAGCGTTGAAGACTGGACAGGGCCGATGCAAGAGACCCAGTACTTC; CDR3aa: CSVEDWTGPMQETQYF
abundance: few; v_gene: TRBV20-1; j_gene: TRBJ2-7; d_gene: TRBD1; CDR3nt: TGCAGTGCCCAGGACAGGGCTTCCGCCTACGAGCAGTACTTC; CDR3aa: CSAQDRASAYEQYF
abundance: few; v_gene: TRBV3-1; j_gene: TRBJ1-2; d_gene: -; CDR3nt: TGTGCCAGCAGCCAACGACAAACTTACTACACCTTC; CDR3aa: CASSQRQTYYTF
abundance: few; v_gene: TRBV11-2; j_gene: TRBJ1-1; d_gene: TRBD1; CDR3nt: TGTGCCAGCAGCTTAGGATCCGACAGGGGGAAAGAGACTGAAGCTTTCTTT; CDR3aa: CASSLGSDRGKETEAFF
abundance: many; v_gene: TRBV2; j_gene: TRBJ2-3; d_gene: -; CDR3nt: TGTGCCAGCAGCGCCCTAGCGCCCGAGGTGGATACGCAGTATTTT; CDR3aa: CASSALAPEVDTQYF
abundance: -; v_gene: TRBV20-1; j_gene: TRBJ1-4; d_gene: TRBD1; CDR3nt: TGCAGTGCTAGAGATCCGGGACAGGCGTCTGAAAAACTGTTTTTT; CDR3aa: CSARDPGQASEKLFF
abundance: -; v_gene: TRBV5-1; j_gene: TRBJ2-3; d_gene: -; CDR3nt: TGCGCCAGCAGCTTGGCCCGGGGGGCTGCGGGAGATACGCAGTATTTT; CDR3aa: CASSLARGAAGDTQYF
abundance: -; v_gene: TRBV9; j_gene: TRBJ2-5; d_gene: -; CDR3nt: TGTGCCAGCAGCGCTGGCGGGGGCCCGGAGGAGACCCAGTACTTC; CDR3aa: CASSAGGGPEETQYF
abundance: -; v_gene: TRBV24-1; j_gene: TRBJ2-1; d_gene: -; CDR3nt: TGTGCCACCAGCGGTACAGGGTCCGGCTACAATGAGCAGTTCTTC; CDR3aa: CATSGTGSGYNEQFF
abundance: few; v_gene: TRBV7-9; j_gene: TRBJ2-1; d_gene: -; CDR3nt: TGTGCCAGCAGCTTATCCCCTTCGGAGCAGTTCTTC; CDR3aa: CASSLSPSEQFF
abundance: many; v_gene: TRBV15; j_gene: TRBJ2-1; d_gene: TRBD2; CDR3nt: TGTGCCACCAGCAGAGTATGGCCAGCGAGCGGGAACAATGAGCAGTTCTTC; CDR3aa: CATSRVWPASGNNEQFF